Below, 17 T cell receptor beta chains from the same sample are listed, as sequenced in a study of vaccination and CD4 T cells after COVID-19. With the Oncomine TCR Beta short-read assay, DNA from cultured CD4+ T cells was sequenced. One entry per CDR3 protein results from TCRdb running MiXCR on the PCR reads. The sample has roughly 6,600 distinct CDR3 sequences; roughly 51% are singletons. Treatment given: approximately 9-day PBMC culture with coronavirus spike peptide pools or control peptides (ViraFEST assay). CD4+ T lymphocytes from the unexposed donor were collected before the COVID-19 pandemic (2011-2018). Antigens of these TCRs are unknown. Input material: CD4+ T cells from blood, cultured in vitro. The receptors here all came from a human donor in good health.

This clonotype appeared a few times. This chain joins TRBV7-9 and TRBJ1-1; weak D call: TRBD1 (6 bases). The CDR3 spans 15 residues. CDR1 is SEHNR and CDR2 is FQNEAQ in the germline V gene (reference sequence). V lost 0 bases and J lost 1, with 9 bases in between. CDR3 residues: CASSLAGGGNTEAFF. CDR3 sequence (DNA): TGTGCCAGCAGCTTAGCAGGGGGAGGGAACACTGAAGCTTTCTTT.

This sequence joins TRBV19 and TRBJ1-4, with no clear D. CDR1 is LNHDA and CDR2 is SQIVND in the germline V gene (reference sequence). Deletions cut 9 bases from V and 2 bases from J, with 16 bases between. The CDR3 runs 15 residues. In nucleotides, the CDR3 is TGTGCCAGCACCCTTGTAGGGATTACTAATGAAAAACTGTTTTTT. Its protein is CASTLVGITNEKLFF.

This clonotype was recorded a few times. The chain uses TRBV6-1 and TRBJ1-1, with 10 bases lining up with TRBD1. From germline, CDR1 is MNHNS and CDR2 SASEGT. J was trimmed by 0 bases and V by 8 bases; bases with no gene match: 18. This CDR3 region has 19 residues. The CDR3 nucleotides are TGTGCCAGCCATTTCCGACCGCCGGGACAGGGGACGCTGAACACTGAAGCTTTCTTT. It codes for CASHFRPPGQGTLNTEAFF.

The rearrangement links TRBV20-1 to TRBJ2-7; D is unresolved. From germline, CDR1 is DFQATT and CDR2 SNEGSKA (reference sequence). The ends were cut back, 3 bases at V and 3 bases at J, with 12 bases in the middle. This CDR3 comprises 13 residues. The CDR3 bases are TGCAGTGCTAGCCCCCTAATCAACTACGAGCAGTACTTC. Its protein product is CSASPLINYEQYF.

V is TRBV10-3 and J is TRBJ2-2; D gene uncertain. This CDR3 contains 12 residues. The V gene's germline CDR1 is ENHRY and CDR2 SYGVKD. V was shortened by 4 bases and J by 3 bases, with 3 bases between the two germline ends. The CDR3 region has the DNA TGTGCCATCAGTGTTGACACCGGGGAGCTGTTTTTT. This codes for CAISVDTGELFF.

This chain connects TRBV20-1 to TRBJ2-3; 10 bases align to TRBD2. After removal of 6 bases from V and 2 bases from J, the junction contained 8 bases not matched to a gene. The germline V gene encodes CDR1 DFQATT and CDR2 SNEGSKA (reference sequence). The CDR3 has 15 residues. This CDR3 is CSARERGGPTDTQYF. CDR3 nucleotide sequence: TGCAGTGCAAGGGAGCGGGGGGGGCCCACAGATACGCAGTATTTT.

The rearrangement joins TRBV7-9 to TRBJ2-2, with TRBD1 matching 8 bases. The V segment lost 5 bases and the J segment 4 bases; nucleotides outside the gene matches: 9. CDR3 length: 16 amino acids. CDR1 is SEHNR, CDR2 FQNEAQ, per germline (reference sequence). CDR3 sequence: CASSRRTGSVTGELFF. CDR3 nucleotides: TGTGCCAGCAGCCGGCGGACAGGGAGTGTCACCGGGGAGCTGTTTTTT.

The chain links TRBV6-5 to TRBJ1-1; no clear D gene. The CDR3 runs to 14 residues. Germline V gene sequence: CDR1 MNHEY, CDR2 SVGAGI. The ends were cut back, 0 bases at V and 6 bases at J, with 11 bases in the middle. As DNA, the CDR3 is TGTGCCAGCAGTTACTCGACCAAAGCGGCTGAAGCTTTCTTT. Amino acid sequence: CASSYSTKAAEAFF.

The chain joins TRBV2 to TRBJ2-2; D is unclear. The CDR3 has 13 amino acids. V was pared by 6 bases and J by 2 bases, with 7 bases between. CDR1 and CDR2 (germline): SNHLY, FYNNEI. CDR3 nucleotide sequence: TGTGCCAGCAGCACGGACAACACCGGGGAGCTGTTTTTT. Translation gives CASSTDNTGELFF.

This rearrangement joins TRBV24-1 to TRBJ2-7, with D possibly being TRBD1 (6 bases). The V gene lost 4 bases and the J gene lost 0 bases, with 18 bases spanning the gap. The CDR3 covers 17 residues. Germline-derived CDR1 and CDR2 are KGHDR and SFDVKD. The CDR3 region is CATSDTRQATSSYEQYF. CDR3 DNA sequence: TGTGCCACCAGTGACACCCGACAGGCCACCAGCTCCTACGAGCAGTACTTC.

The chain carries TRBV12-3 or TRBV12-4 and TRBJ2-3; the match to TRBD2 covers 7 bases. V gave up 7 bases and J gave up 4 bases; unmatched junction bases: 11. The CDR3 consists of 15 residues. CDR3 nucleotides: TGTGCCAGCACCGCCCTCGCGGGGGAGTCAGATACGCAGTATTTT. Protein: CASTALAGESDTQYF.

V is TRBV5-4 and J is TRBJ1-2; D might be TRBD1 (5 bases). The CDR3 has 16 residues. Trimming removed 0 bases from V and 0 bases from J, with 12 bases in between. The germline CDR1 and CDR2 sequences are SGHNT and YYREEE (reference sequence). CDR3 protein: CASSLGSGFANYGYTF. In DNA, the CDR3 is TGTGCCAGCAGCTTGGGCTCAGGGTTCGCTAACTATGGCTACACCTTC.

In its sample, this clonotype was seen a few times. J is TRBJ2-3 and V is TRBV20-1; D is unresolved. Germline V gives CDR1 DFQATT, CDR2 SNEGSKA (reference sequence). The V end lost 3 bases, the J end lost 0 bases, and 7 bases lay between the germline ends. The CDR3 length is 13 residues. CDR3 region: CSASVTSTDTQYF. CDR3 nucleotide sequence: TGCAGTGCTAGTGTTACTAGCACAGATACGCAGTATTTT.

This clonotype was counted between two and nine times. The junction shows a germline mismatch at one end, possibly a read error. DNA of the CDR3: TGTGCCAGCAGCACCGGGACAGGGAAACTTTTT. Translating it yields CASSTGTGKLF. The V and J genes are TRBV28 and TRBJ2-3; 9 nucleotides match TRBD1. The CDR3 sequence is 11 residues long. The germline CDR1 and CDR2 sequences are MDHEN and SYDVKM.

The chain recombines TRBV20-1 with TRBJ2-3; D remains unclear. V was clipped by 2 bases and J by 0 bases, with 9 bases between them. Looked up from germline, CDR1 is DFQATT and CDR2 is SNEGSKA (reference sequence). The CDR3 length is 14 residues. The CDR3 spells CSARSDGSTDTQYF. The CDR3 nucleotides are TGCAGTGCTAGATCCGACGGGAGCACAGATACGCAGTATTTT.

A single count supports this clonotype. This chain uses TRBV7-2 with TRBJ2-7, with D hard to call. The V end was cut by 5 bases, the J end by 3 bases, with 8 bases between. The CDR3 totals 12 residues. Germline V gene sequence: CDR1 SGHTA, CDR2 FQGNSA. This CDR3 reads CASSLYFYEQYF. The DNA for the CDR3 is TGTGCCAGCAGCCTCTACTTCTACGAGCAGTACTTC.

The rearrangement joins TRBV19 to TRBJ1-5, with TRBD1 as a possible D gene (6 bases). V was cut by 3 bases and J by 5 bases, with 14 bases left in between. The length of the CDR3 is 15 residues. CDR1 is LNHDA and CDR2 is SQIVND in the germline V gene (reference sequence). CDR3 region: CASSMRRQVDQPQHF. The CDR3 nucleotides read TGTGCCAGTAGTATGAGACGACAGGTGGATCAGCCCCAGCATTTT.